This T cell receptor (beta chain) was profiled in a study of blood T cell repertoires in COVID-19. At the level of the study: COVID-19 samples, acute and convalescent, were from the United States, Italy and Spain. PBMCs, B-cell-depleted T cells, or T cells provided the cDNA or gDNA that made up the material.

The method was immunoSEQ multiplex PCR; TCRdb's version includes in-frame clones alone and lacks a portion of them. This sample has 200,000 to 250,000 clones, with around 84% found just once. Germline assignment: CDR1 MNHEY and CDR2 SVGEGT. Trimming removed 2 bases from V and 3 bases from J; junction bases left unmatched: 8. The CDR3 has 16 amino acids. This clonotype originated in a man in his fifties or sixties with acute or convalescent COVID-19. The sample consisted of peripheral blood. The chain recombines TRBV6-2 or TRBV6-3 with TRBJ1-1, with 8 bases lining up with TRBD1. CDR3 sequence reads: CASSYISRTGYTEAFF. CDR3 sequence (DNA): TGTGCCAGCAGTTACATTTCTAGGACAGGGTACACTGAAGCTTTCTTT.